Here is one TCR beta chain with its context. Its specificity is not known. The CDR3 consists of 18 residues. The PCR made use of 60 Vbeta and 13 Jbeta primers. The data were produced by immunoSEQ multiplex PCR, yet TCRdb's version contains in-frame clones alone and is incomplete. The profile shows about 170,000 clones, approximately 81% of them singletons. The data were obtained in a study of cytomegalovirus exposure and HLA in healthy donors. Study-wide background: Ancestry clustering placed roughly four fifths of 350 to 500 genotyped donors in the Caucasian-associated cluster. Study-level results: Reportedly, HLA-A and HLA-B alleles of most subjects were accurately predicted from TCR beta.

At sampling all donors were nominally healthy, likely with unrecorded immune exposures. This chain joins TRBV21-1 and TRBJ2-2; the D call TRBD1 from the table was never checked on the DNA. TRBV21-1 is a known pseudogene. The sequence came from a man in his thirties or forties in good health and CMV-seropositive. The sequencing input was PBMCs. The CDR3 nucleotides read TGTGCCAGCAGCAAAGGATTCGGGGACAGGGGGCTTCCCGGGGAGCTGTTTTTT. Amino acids: CASSKGFGDRGLPGELFF.